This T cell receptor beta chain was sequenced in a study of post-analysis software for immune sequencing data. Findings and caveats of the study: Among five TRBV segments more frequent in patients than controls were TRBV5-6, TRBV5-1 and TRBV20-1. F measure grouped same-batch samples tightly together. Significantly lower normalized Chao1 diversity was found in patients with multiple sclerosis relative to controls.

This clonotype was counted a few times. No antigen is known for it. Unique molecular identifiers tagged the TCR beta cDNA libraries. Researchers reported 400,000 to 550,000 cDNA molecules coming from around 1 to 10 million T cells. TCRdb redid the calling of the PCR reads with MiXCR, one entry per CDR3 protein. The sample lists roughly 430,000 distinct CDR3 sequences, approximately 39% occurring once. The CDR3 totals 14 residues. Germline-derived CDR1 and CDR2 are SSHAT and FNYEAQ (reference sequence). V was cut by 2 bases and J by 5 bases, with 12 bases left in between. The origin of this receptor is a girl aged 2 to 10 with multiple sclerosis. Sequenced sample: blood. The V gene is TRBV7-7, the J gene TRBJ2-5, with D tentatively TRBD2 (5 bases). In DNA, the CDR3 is TGTGCCAGCAGCTTAAATCGGGAATCGGAGACCCAGTACTTC. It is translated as CASSLNRESETQYF.